This entry lists 26 T cell receptor beta chains sequenced from one sample in a study of PD-L1 blockade in urothelial cancer. Described time point: pretreatment peripheral blood. Measured with immunoSEQ multiplex PCR; TCRdb has only the in-frame clones, and not every one. The profile shows under 60,000 clones, about 86% of them singletons. The sample was PBMCs, taken around atezolizumab (anti-PD-L1) treatment. The source of these receptors is a man between 70 and 80 years old with urothelial cancer.

This clone was observed once. The chain links TRBV2 to TRBJ2-7, with a possible D match to TRBD1 (6 bases). Germline CDR1 is SNHLY and CDR2 is FYNNEI. This CDR3 region has 14 residues. Trimming cost V 0 bases and J 7 bases, with 13 bases left between them. The CDR3 loop is CASSEAGTGREQYF. DNA of the CDR3: TGTGCCAGCAGTGAAGCTGGTACAGGGAGAGAGCAGTACTTC.

The V gene is TRBV2, the J gene TRBJ1-1; TRBD1 might be the D (5 bases). The CDR3 covers 13 residues. Germline CDR1 and CDR2: SNHLY and FYNNEI. The ends were cut back, 4 bases at V and 7 bases at J, with 13 bases in the middle. The DNA for the CDR3 is TGTGCCAGCAGTGCGGGGGGATTTGATGAAGCTTTCTTT. Amino acid sequence: CASSAGGFDEAFF.

The chain employs TRBV7-2 and TRBJ2-7; 11 bases map to TRBD2. The V and J ends lost 5 bases and 2 bases, in that order; junction bases with no gene match: 5. Germline CDR1 and CDR2: SGHTA and FQGNSA. The CDR3 loop spans 15 amino acids. CDR3 in amino acids: CASSPLAGGPYEQYF. CDR3 coding DNA: TGTGCCAGCAGCCCCCTAGCGGGAGGCCCCTACGAGCAGTACTTC.

This clone showed up just once. CDR3 protein: CASSGTGGRTQPQHF. The CDR3 DNA sequence: TGTGCCAGCAGCGGAACAGGGGGGAGGACTCAGCCCCAGCATTTT. The chain has TRBV5-8 and TRBJ1-5; 8 bases align to TRBD1. V lost 4 bases and J lost 6; bases outside the gene matches: 9. The germline gives CDR1 SGHTS, CDR2 YDEGEE. The CDR3 sequence is 15 residues long.

The rearrangement joins TRBV7-3 to TRBJ1-1, with D possibly matching TRBD1 (5 bases). V lost 4 bases and J 3 bases, leaving 9 bases between the germline ends. The length of the CDR3 is 13 residues. CDR1 SGHTA and CDR2 FQGTGA come from the germline V gene. CDR3 nucleotides: TGTGCCAGCAGCTCCGGGGGGTACACTGAAGCTTTCTTT. Protein product: CASSSGGYTEAFF.

This chain links TRBV9 with TRBJ2-2; TRBD2 is a possible D gene (6 bases). Trimming took 0 bases from V and 7 from J, leaving 10 bases between them. This CDR3 comprises 14 residues. Germline V gives CDR1 SGDLS, CDR2 YYNGEE. This CDR3 is CASSVGLANGELFF. Here the CDR3 DNA reads TGTGCCAGCAGCGTAGGCCTAGCGAACGGGGAGCTGTTTTTT.

In this sample, this clone turned up a few times. The chain combines TRBV29-1 with TRBJ1-1; no definite D call. With 6 bases removed from V and 4 bases from J, the gap between germline ends came to 9 bases. The CDR3 runs 11 residues. Germline CDR1 is SQVTM and CDR2 is ANQGSEA. CDR3 region: CSVVRFTEAFF. CDR3 DNA sequence: TGCAGCGTGGTACGGTTCACTGAAGCTTTCTTT. The full variable domain, in which reference TRBV29-1 and TRBJ1-1 provide the parts outside the CDR3, is SAVISQKPSRDICQRGTSLTIQCQVDSQVTMMFWYRQQPGQSLTLIATANQGSEATYESGFVIDKFPISRPNLTFSTLTVSNMSPEDSSIYLCSVVRFTEAFFGQGTRLTVV.

The chain joins TRBV7-3 to TRBJ2-3; 7 bases are shared with TRBD1. This CDR3 spans 17 amino acids. The V and J ends lost 5 bases and 1 base, in that order; junction bases with no gene match: 12. CDR1 is SGHTA and CDR2 is FQGTGA in the germline V gene. The CDR3 bases are TGTGCCAGCAGCATTTCCGGACCCGGGACAGGCACAGATACGCAGTATTTT. Protein sequence: CASSISGPGTGTDTQYF.

The V gene is TRBV27, the J gene TRBJ1-2, with a weak D call TRBD1 (5 bases). Trimming took off 5 bases at V and 4 bases at J, with 17 bases between the two ends. The CDR3 consists of 15 residues. Germline V CDR1 and CDR2: MNHEY, SMNVEV (reference sequence). The DNA for the CDR3 is TGTGCCAGCAGTCCGGACCCCGACAGTCCCTATGGCTACACCTTC. It is translated as CASSPDPDSPYGYTF.

The chain has TRBV6-5 and TRBJ1-4; TRBD1 aligns across 8 bases. The trim removed 0 bases at V and 8 bases at J, leaving 5 bases unmatched. CDR1 MNHEY and CDR2 SVGAGI come from the germline V gene. CDR3 size: 15 residues. Here the CDR3 DNA reads TGTGCCAGCAGTTACTCGACAGGGGTCAGCGAAAAACTGTTTTTT. This translates into CASSYSTGVSEKLFF.

This clone was detected a few times. The V gene is TRBV7-7, the J gene TRBJ1-1; TRBD1 might be the D (6 bases). The CDR3 has 14 amino acids. Trimming pared 5 bases from V and 0 bases from J, leaving 10 bases between. The germline gives CDR1 SSHAT, CDR2 FNYEAQ (reference sequence). The CDR3 is CASSLGQLNTEAFF. In DNA form, the CDR3 reads TGTGCCAGCAGCCTAGGACAGCTGAACACTGAAGCTTTCTTT.

The chain couples TRBV28 to TRBJ1-4; TRBD1 is a possible D gene (5 bases). Trimming removed 8 bases at V and 8 bases at J, with 12 bases between. Germline loops: CDR1 MDHEN, CDR2 SYDVKM. The CDR3 runs to 12 residues. The DNA for the CDR3 is TGTGCCAGCGACGCAGGGAGGGAAAAACTGTTTTTT. Translated: CASDAGREKLFF.

The chain recombines TRBV23-1 with TRBJ1-5; D is uncertain. TRBV23-1 is identified as an open reading frame with a role that is uncertain. V lost 4 bases to trimming and J lost 5 bases, with 6 bases between them. This CDR3 is 12 amino acids long. The CDR3 DNA follows: TGCGCCAGCAGTCGCGTCCATCAGCCCCAGCATTTT. Translating it yields CASSRVHQPQHF.

The J gene is TRBJ2-7, the V gene TRBV28; the match to TRBD2 covers 7 bases. Germline V lookup: CDR1 MDHEN, CDR2 SYDVKM. V shed 10 bases, J shed 0 bases, and the junction held 9 bases outside the gene matches. This CDR3 is built from 14 residues. CDR3 nucleotides: TGTGCCAACTCCCCTCGCGGGAGCTCCTACGAGCAGTACTTC. Its protein is CANSPRGSSYEQYF.

This clone was counted a few times. The chain has TRBV5-5 and TRBJ1-2; TRBD1 matches at 7 bases. V lost 0 bases to trimming and J lost 2 bases; unmatched junction nucleotides: 7. CDR1 is SGHKS and CDR2 is YYEKEE in the germline V gene (reference sequence). The CDR3 runs to 16 residues. Here the CDR3 DNA reads TGTGCCAGCAGCTTGGGCGCAGGGGGAATCAACTATGGCTACACCTTC. Encoded protein: CASSLGAGGINYGYTF.

There are a few counts of this clone. The chain recombines TRBV15 with TRBJ2-7; the D gene is possibly TRBD2 (6 bases). Trimming shortened V by 5 bases and J by 4 bases, and 18 bases separated the two germline ends. Germline lookup yields CDR1 LNHNV and CDR2 YYDKDF (reference sequence). The CDR3 is 15 residues long. The CDR3 here is CATSLGEAEFYEQYF. The CDR3 nucleotides read TGTGCCACCAGCCTAGGGGAGGCGGAGTTTTACGAGCAGTACTTC.

This clone was observed a single time. J is TRBJ2-2 and V is TRBV7-8; TRBD1 matches 9 bases. The germline CDR1 and CDR2 sequences are SGHVS and FQNEAQ. After removal of 5 bases from V and 5 bases from J, the junction contained 9 bases not matched to a gene. The CDR3 is 16 amino acids. The CDR3 bases are TGTGCCAGCAGCGATAGGGACAGGGTGGGAACCGGGGAGCTGTTTTTT. Protein: CASSDRDRVGTGELFF.

The chain employs TRBV7-8 and TRBJ1-5, with 9 bases identical to TRBD1. The germline gives CDR1 SGHVS, CDR2 FQNEAQ. V lost 3 bases and J lost 0; bases outside the gene matches: 9. There are 18 residues in the CDR3. The chain's CDR3 is CASSFTGTGSYSNQPQHF. CDR3 sequence (DNA): TGTGCCAGCAGCTTCACCGGGACAGGGAGTTATAGCAATCAGCCCCAGCATTTT.

On this clone itself: Because the CDR3's place on the DNA is in doubt, the DNA is left out and the CDR3 is given as listed by TCRdb. The rearrangement links TRBV21-1 to TRBJ2-7; the table's D call TRBD1 went unverified against the DNA. TRBV21-1 is given as a pseudogene. The CDR3 totals 16 residues, both ends included. CDR3 sequence reads: CASSKWGQGASYEQYF.

V usage is TRBV29-1 and J usage is TRBJ2-2; D is unresolved. V shed 4 bases and J shed 3 bases, with 9 bases lying between them. CDR1 SQVTM and CDR2 ANQGSEA come from the germline V gene. The CDR3 has 13 residues. CDR3 nucleotide sequence: TGCAGCGTTGCTACTGCGTACACCGGGGAGCTGTTTTTT. It codes for CSVATAYTGELFF.

The chain has TRBV5-1 and TRBJ1-1, with 9 bases identical to TRBD1. The CDR3 loop spans 16 amino acids. V lost 2 bases to trimming and J lost 6 bases; unmatched junction nucleotides: 11. CDR1 and CDR2 from the germline V gene are SGHRS and YFSETQ. Here the CDR3 reads CASSLTGTGKLSEAFF. The CDR3 DNA follows: TGCGCCAGCAGCTTAACTGGGACAGGGAAATTGTCTGAAGCTTTCTTT.

The rearrangement links TRBV29-1 to TRBJ1-5, with D possibly matching TRBD1 (6 bases). The V gene lost 6 bases and the J gene lost 5 bases, with 11 bases spanning the gap. This CDR3 has 12 amino acids. CDR1 SQVTM and CDR2 ANQGSEA come from the germline V gene. Here the CDR3 reads CSVGGADQPQHF. Written as DNA, the CDR3 is TGCAGCGTGGGGGGGGCAGATCAGCCCCAGCATTTT.

This clone was picked up a small number of times. The rearrangement joins TRBV4-1 to TRBJ2-7; 7 nucleotides agree with TRBD1. In germline, CDR1 is MGHRA, CDR2 YSYEKL. This CDR3 spans 17 amino acids. After removal of 3 bases from V and 4 bases from J, the junction contained 15 bases not matched to a gene. As DNA, the CDR3 is TGCGCCAGCAGCCAGACAGGGTCTCCTGGGGCGAGGTACGAGCAGTACTTC. Its protein is CASSQTGSPGARYEQYF.

CDR3 residues: CASSPRGQGLNTEAFF. CDR3 DNA: TGCGCCAGCAGTCCGAGGGGACAGGGACTAAACACTGAAGCTTTCTTT. V usage is TRBV5-1 and J usage is TRBJ1-1; 9 bases fit TRBD1. Trimming took 5 bases from V and 2 from J; bases not matched to a gene: 10. This CDR3 is 16 amino acids long. Germline values: CDR1 SGHRS, CDR2 YFSETQ.

The V and J genes are TRBV6-6 and TRBJ1-6, with 7 bases identical to TRBD1. CDR1 and CDR2 from the germline V gene are MNHNY and SVGAGI (reference sequence). The V and J ends lost 6 bases and 7 bases, in that order; junction bases with no gene match: 9. The CDR3 length is 15 residues. The chain's CDR3 is CASRRIQGSNSPLHF. CDR3 nucleotide sequence: TGTGCCAGCAGGCGAATACAGGGGTCGAATTCACCCCTCCACTTT.

The chain joins TRBV9 to TRBJ1-6; D perhaps matches TRBD1 (5 bases). V lost 0 bases and J 9 bases, leaving 19 bases between the germline ends. The CDR3 sequence is 17 residues long. Per the germline V gene, CDR1 is SGDLS and CDR2 is YYNGEE. The CDR3 bases are TGTGCCAGCAGCGTAGGGGGGAGGCCGGCTAAGGGTTCACCCCTCCACTTT. Protein product: CASSVGGRPAKGSPLHF.